The T cell receptor (beta chain) described here comes from a study of blood T cells in healthy people across ages (dated by TCRdb to between 2015 and 2016). A note on the overall study: In model experiments, template switching captured roughly one uniquely barcoded TCR beta cDNA molecule for every two T cells. The study measured age-related changes in TCR beta repertoire diversity using deep sequencing normalized with unique cDNA molecular identifiers. The donors were divided into four age groups: young (average approximately 15 years), middle-aged (roughly 42), aged (roughly 60) and long-lived (roughly 88). To avoid experimental bias, donors of different ages were distributed randomly across sequencing lanes. Two additional independent replicas of 1 million unique cDNA reads from the same blood draw were analyzed for two donors (one aged 18 to 30 and one aged 80 or older). What the authors observed across the whole study: Estimates of total diversity based on one million sequenced T cells were considered lower bounds and underestimates. As age increased, observed TCR beta diversity per million T cells dropped in a roughly linear way, and a significant reduction was already evident by age 40. Conclusive comparison of naive and antigen-experienced compartments was prevented by the profiling of bulk unsorted PBMCs. Because donor CMV infection status was unknown, age-related changes in expanded clonotypes were potentially confounded. The long-lived group showed more naive CD4+ T cells, fewer expanded clones and increased TCR diversity than the aged group, suggesting age selection. There was a strong correlation between observed TCR beta diversity and the percentage of naive T cells measured by flow cytometry.

Libraries were built with 5' RACE. Sequencing was carried out with an Illumina HiSeq 2500. The second PCR ran for roughly 7 to 12 cycles and used a J-beta primer mix along with a sample-barcoded 5' primer. A unique molecular identifier was introduced onto each TCR beta cDNA molecule by a template-switch 5' adaptor carrying 12 random nucleotides. Each sample yielded at least 3 million CDR3-containing paired-end reads. The Mint cDNA synthesis kit, primed by a TRBC-specific oligonucleotide, was used to synthesize first-strand cDNA from all RNA. Following uracil-DNA glycosylase treatment, a first 18-cycle PCR with universal primers M1SS and BC2_uni_R was performed on all cDNA. The original pipeline was this. Each sample was normalized by randomly selecting 1 million high-quality reads, each carrying a distinct molecular identifier. Reads with shared molecular identifiers were discarded instead of being binned into consensus sequences. MiTCR, with a Q25 quality threshold and the strictest error-elimination algorithm, was used for CDR3 identification, clonotype clustering and error correction. A nonparametric unseen species model with Euler transformation was used to estimate lower-bound total TCR beta diversity. The public reads were reanalyzed by TCRdb: fastp trimming at Q25, MiXCR alignment, in-frame beta chains only. Identical CDR3 proteins give one entry, which carries the most common genes and DNA. TCRdb, rather than the study authors, made the V and J calls. Within this sample are some 710,000 distinct CDR3 sequences, with roughly 46% of them counted one time only. The ten largest clones represent 15% to 20% of the sample.

The roughly 39 donors, aged 6 to 90 years, were systemically healthy Caucasian individuals from Russia. Each donor gave about 9.8 milliliters of peripheral blood, drawn into EDTA-treated Vacutainer tubes. Ficoll-Paque density-gradient centrifugation was used to isolate PBMCs, with at least 7 million obtained per sample. Trizol reagent was used to extract total RNA from PBMCs, with at least 6 micrograms per sample. The percentages of naive CD45RAhigh/CD27high T cells were determined by flow cytometry on a PBMC aliquot from every donor. As for this clonotype: Its antigen specificity is not known. Base-call qualities are not available, and no considerably larger clone is one nucleotide away.

V is cut back by 3 bases and J by 3 bases, with 3 bases in the junction unmatched. The germline V gene gives CDR1 as LGHNA and CDR2 as YNFKEQ. From the cysteine up to the phenylalanine, the CDR3 has a length of 15 residues. Of the read, only the CDR3 DNA is kept; its 45 bases are in frame from base 1. The specimen was blood. Recombination joined TRBV4-2 with TRBJ2-2; the junction holds 8 bases that match TRBD1. This sequence was found in a man aged 80 or over in good health. The CDR3 amino acid sequence is: CASSQGQVDTGELFF. The DNA sequence is as follows: TGTGCCAGCAGCCAGGGACAGGTGGACACCGGGGAGCTGTTTTTT.